What follows are 25 T cell receptor beta chains derived from one specimen sequenced in a study of blood T cells in healthy people across ages. The second PCR ran roughly 6 to 11 cycles with a sample-barcoded 5' primer and J-beta primers. TCRdb used MiXCR to reprocess the 5' RACE reads, holding one entry per CDR3 protein. The table has some 1.5 million distinct CDR3 sequences, 28% seen once. The source material was blood. These receptors all stem from a woman aged 25 to 39 in good health.

The table lists this clonotype with many counts. J is TRBJ2-7 and V is TRBV6-5; D is possibly TRBD2 (6 bases). From germline, CDR1 is MNHEY and CDR2 SVGAGI. Trimming shortened V by 6 bases and J by 5 bases, and 11 bases separated the two germline ends. The CDR3 loop spans 12 amino acids. CDR3 region: CASSRSGDEQYF. The CDR3 DNA sequence: TGTGCCAGCAGCCGTTCGGGGGACGAGCAGTACTTC.

To note about this clonotype: A much bigger clone sits one base away, suggesting this may be a read error. V usage is TRBV4-3 and J usage is TRBJ2-4; D possibly corresponds to TRBD2 (6 bases). Germline CDR1 reads LGHNA; CDR2 reads YSLEER. V was cut by 0 bases and J by 0 bases, with 12 bases left in between. The CDR3 loop spans 17 amino acids. CDR3 nucleotide sequence: TGCGCCAGCAGCCAAGATCGTGCGGGACTAGCCAAAAACATTCAGTACTTC. Its translation: CASSQDRAGLAKNIQYF.

The gene calls are TRBV20-1 and TRBJ1-2, with 10 positions matching TRBD1. The CDR3 consists of 18 residues. V lost 0 bases to trimming and J lost 4 bases; unmatched junction nucleotides: 14. From germline, CDR1 is DFQATT and CDR2 SNEGSKA (reference sequence). CDR3 sequence (DNA): TGCAGTGCTAGAGACTATGGCGACAGGGGGCAAAATCTCTATGGCTACACCTTC. Encoded protein: CSARDYGDRGQNLYGYTF.

The chain recombines TRBV7-2 with TRBJ2-5; 11 nucleotides line up with TRBD2. CDR3 size: 16 residues. Germline V CDR1 and CDR2: SGHTA, FQGNSA. With 4 bases clipped from V and 11 bases from J, the junction kept 15 bases outside the gene matches. CDR3 in amino acids: CASSWKVAGGPNEQYF. The CDR3 region has the DNA TGTGCCAGCAGCTGGAAAGTAGCGGGAGGGCCTAATGAGCAGTACTTC.

The chain has TRBV3-1 and TRBJ2-7; a possible D gene is TRBD2 (6 bases). Trimming left V 4 bases short and J 11 bases short, with 12 bases between. There are 11 residues in the CDR3. Germline V lookup: CDR1 LGHDT, CDR2 YNNKEL (reference sequence). The CDR3 DNA reads TGTGCCAGCAGCCTTGCGGGACTGAAGTACTTC. This codes for CASSLAGLKYF.

This clonotype came up a few times. The rearrangement links TRBV10-3 to TRBJ2-5; D perhaps matches TRBD1 (5 bases). Trimming pared 2 bases from V and 2 bases from J, leaving 9 bases between. The germline V gene has CDR1 ENHRY and CDR2 SYGVKD. CDR3 size: 14 residues. Written as DNA, the CDR3 is TGTGCCATCAGTGAGCGTGACAGTCAAGAGACCCAGTACTTC. It yields the protein CAISERDSQETQYF.

This clonotype was counted only a few times. The chain joins TRBV7-2 to TRBJ2-3, with D tentatively TRBD2 (6 bases). Trimming took 5 bases from V and 6 from J, leaving 18 bases between them. This CDR3 is 15 amino acids long. Germline V gene sequence: CDR1 SGHTA, CDR2 FQGNSA. CDR3 coding DNA: TGTGCCAGCAGCCCCGGACTCGGGAGCGGTGATACGCAGTATTTT. Its protein product is CASSPGLGSGDTQYF.

This clonotype was observed a few times. The CDR3 is CASSSLSTEQFF. CDR3 nucleotide sequence: TGTGCCAGCAGTTCCCTTTCGACAGAGCAGTTCTTC. V and J are TRBV12-3 or TRBV12-4 and TRBJ2-1; D unclear. Trimming stripped 4 bases from V and 10 bases from J, with 11 bases between. The CDR3 spans 12 residues.

In nucleotides, the CDR3 is TGTGCCACCCGTAGCGGGGGGGCCCGGAATGAGCAGTTCTTC. It translates to CATRSGGARNEQFF. The chain links TRBV24-1 to TRBJ2-1, with 11 bases that match TRBD2. Germline CDR1 KGHDR, CDR2 SFDVKD. The CDR3 runs 14 residues. Germline trimming cut 9 bases from V and 7 bases from J; bases unmatched to any gene: 7.

V usage is TRBV29-1 and J usage is TRBJ2-2; the D gene could be TRBD1 or TRBD2 (6 bases each). V shed 4 bases and J shed 4 bases, with 13 bases lying between them. Germline assignment: CDR1 SQVTM and CDR2 ANQGSEA. The CDR3 runs 14 residues. CDR3 sequence reads: CSVGGASRTGELFF. The CDR3 DNA is TGCAGCGTTGGGGGGGCTTCCCGCACCGGGGAGCTGTTTTTT.

This chain connects TRBV4-2 to TRBJ2-5, with D possibly TRBD2 on 5 matching bases. Deletions cut 10 bases from V and 4 bases from J, with 7 bases between. Germline-derived CDR1 and CDR2 are LGHNA and YNFKEQ. This CDR3 contains 10 residues. Written as DNA, the CDR3 is TGTGCCACTAGCTTAGAGACCCAGTACTTC. Translated, it gives CATSLETQYF.

The genes are TRBV15 and TRBJ2-7; D possibly corresponds to TRBD1 (6 bases). CDR3 length: 13 amino acids. The V and J ends lost 3 bases and 4 bases respectively, with 10 bases between them. The germline CDR1 and CDR2 sequences are LNHNV and YYDKDF (reference sequence). The CDR3 spells CATSSHRAYEQYF. In DNA, the CDR3 is TGTGCCACCAGCAGTCACAGGGCATACGAGCAGTACTTC.

This clonotype was observed a handful of times. The CDR3 sequence: CASSLPGPGNTEAFF. For the CDR3, the DNA is TGCGCCAGCAGCTTACCGGGACCTGGCAACACTGAAGCTTTCTTT. The chain is built from TRBV5-1 and TRBJ1-1; a weak D match, TRBD1 (5 bases). CDR1 and CDR2 from the germline V gene are SGHRS and YFSETQ. V was trimmed by 2 bases and J by 2 bases, leaving 13 bases between them. The CDR3 covers 15 residues.

V and J are TRBV6-2 or TRBV6-3 and TRBJ2-1; 12 bases line up with TRBD2. Germline V CDR1 and CDR2: MNHEY, SVGEGT. With V trimmed by 0 bases and J by 4 bases, 7 bases remained unmatched. The CDR3 runs 18 residues. The CDR3 reads CASSYSGQTSGSYNEQFF. The CDR3 nucleotides are TGTGCCAGCAGTTACTCCGGTCAGACTAGCGGGAGTTACAATGAGCAGTTCTTC.

The chain couples TRBV7-2 to TRBJ2-1, with 9 bases that match TRBD2. The V gene end was trimmed by 5 bases and the J gene end by 5 bases; junction bases not matched to a gene: 7. CDR1 SGHTA and CDR2 FQGNSA come from the germline V gene. The CDR3 is made up of 15 amino acids. CDR3 DNA: TGTGCCAGCAGCGTAGGACTAGCGAAAAACAATGAGCAGTTCTTC. It yields the protein CASSVGLAKNNEQFF. Based on the CDR3 plus reference TRBV7-2 and TRBJ2-1, the full variable domain is GAGVSQSPSNKVTEKGKDVELRCDPISGHTALYWYRQSLGQGLEFLIYFQGNSAPDKSGLPSDRFSAERTGGSVSTLTIQRTQQEDSAVYLCASSVGLAKNNEQFFGPGTRLTVL.

This clonotype has at least ten counts. This sequence joins TRBV10-1 and TRBJ2-7; tentative D call: TRBD2 (5 bases). This CDR3 is 12 amino acids long. Germline lookup yields CDR1 WNHNN and CDR2 SYGVQD (reference sequence). Trimming left V 8 bases short and J 2 bases short, with 10 bases between. CDR3: CASREGPYEQYF. The CDR3 nucleotides are TGCGCCAGCCGGGAAGGCCCCTACGAGCAGTACTTC.

This clonotype occurred a few times. The chain has TRBV28 and TRBJ2-7; TRBD1 matches 9 bases. From germline, CDR1 is MDHEN and CDR2 SYDVKM. The CDR3 extends over 15 amino acids. J was trimmed by 1 base and V by 6 bases; bases with no gene match: 7. CDR3 DNA sequence: TGTGCCAGCAGAACAGGGGGCCTTGCGTCCTACGAGCAGTACTTC. Its translation is CASRTGGLASYEQYF.

The chain employs TRBV29-1 and TRBJ2-3, with D possibly matching TRBD2 (5 bases). CDR3 length: 12 amino acids. The germline CDR1 and CDR2 sequences are SQVTM and ANQGSEA. CDR3 sequence: CSGSGSTDTQYF. DNA of the CDR3: TGCAGTGGGTCGGGGTCCACAGATACGCAGTATTTT.

This chain links TRBV5-1 with TRBJ2-4; no firm D call. The J call may be wrong; the DNA end is better matched by TRBJ2-7. CDR1 and CDR2 (germline): SGHRS, YFSETQ. CDR3 length: 14 amino acids. CDR3 DNA: TGCGCCAGCAGCTTGGGTCTCCTGTCGGGCGAGCAGTACTTC. It translates to CASSLGLLSGEQYF.

This clonotype was detected a few times. The chain is built from TRBV4-1 and TRBJ1-5; 11 bases line up with TRBD1. The V segment lost 0 bases and the J segment 4 bases; nucleotides outside the gene matches: 14. CDR1 and CDR2 (germline): MGHRA, YSYEKL. This CDR3 is 20 amino acids long. CDR3 bases: TGCGCCAGCAGCCAAGACGGCGTGGGCGGACAGGGGGCTTTGAATCAGCCCCAGCATTTT. Translating gives CASSQDGVGGQGALNQPQHF.

Only a few counts were recorded for this clonotype. The rearrangement links TRBV5-1 to TRBJ2-7; the D gene is possibly TRBD1 (5 bases). The germline V gene has CDR1 SGHRS and CDR2 YFSETQ. V lost 3 bases and J 0 bases, leaving 10 bases between the germline ends. The CDR3 spans 14 residues. The CDR3 here is CASSYDRNSYEQYF. The CDR3 nucleotides read TGCGCCAGCAGCTATGACAGAAACTCCTACGAGCAGTACTTC.

Note on this clonotype: A much larger clone sits a single nucleotide away, making a read error possible. The chain employs TRBV20-1 and TRBJ2-5; 13 bases are a match to TRBD2. TRBJ2-7 matches the DNA end more closely, so the J call is doubtful. Germline V gene lookup returns CDR1 DFQATT and CDR2 SNEGSKA (reference sequence). The CDR3 is 14 amino acids. CDR3 residues: CSASRLAGGCEQYF. The CDR3 DNA follows: TGCAGTGCTAGCCGACTAGCGGGAGGTTGCGAGCAGTACTTC.

This rearrangement joins TRBV14 to TRBJ2-7; D gene unclear. CDR3 length: 14 amino acids. V lost 2 bases, J lost 0 bases, and 8 bases lay in between. Germline V lookup: CDR1 SGHDN, CDR2 FVKESK. Here the CDR3 DNA reads TGTGCCAGCAGCCAATTCAAGGGCTCCTACGAGCAGTACTTC. Its protein is CASSQFKGSYEQYF.

Turning to this clonotype: At one end, the junction sequence differs from germline, possibly due to a read error. The genes are TRBV7-9 and TRBJ2-3; TRBD1 aligns across 8 bases. The germline V gene encodes CDR1 SEHNR and CDR2 FQNEAQ (reference sequence). The CDR3 is made up of 17 amino acids. This CDR3 is CASSLPRTGTDTDTRYF. Written as DNA, the CDR3 is TGTGCCAGCAGCCTCCCCCGGACAGGGACAGACACAGATACGCGGTATTTT. The full variable domain, with the rest looked up from reference TRBV7-9 and TRBJ2-3, is DTGVSQNPRHKITKRGQNVTFRCDPISEHNRLYWYRQTLGQGPEFLTYFQNEAQLEKSRLLSDRFSAERPKGSFSTLEIQRTEQGDSAMYLCASSLPRTGTDTDTRYFGPGTRLTVL.

This sequence joins TRBV24-1 and TRBJ2-1, with 11 nucleotides matching TRBD1. The DNA end lines up better with TRBJ2-7; the J call may be wrong. Germline V gene data show CDR1 as KGHDR and CDR2 as SFDVKD. The CDR3 is 16 residues long. The CDR3 nucleotides read TGTGCCACCAGTGAGTCGGACAGGGGGCCCTACAATGAGCAGTACTTC. Protein: CATSESDRGPYNEQYF.